This is a list of T cell receptor beta chains from one sample in a study of patients and donors after allogeneic stem cell transplantation. MiXCR, run by TCRdb on the RT-PCR reads, gives a single entry per CDR3 protein. The sample carries 150,000 to 200,000 distinct CDR3 sequences, 20% to 25% recorded once. The specimen was blood, either unsorted or a sorted T cell fraction (not recorded which). The receptors come from a human donor who was either an allogeneic HSCT recipient or a stem cell or donor lymphocyte infusion donor (not recorded which). It is not recorded whose cells these are; they may come from a transplant donor. Each CDR3 is given with its conserved first and last residue. A D gene is named only where the DNA matches it firmly. A row's size may be missing; if present it is once, few, many or a size class.

NA	TRBV20-1	TRBJ2-3	NA	TGCAGTGCTAGAGGACAGGGCACAGATACGCAGTATTTT	CSARGQGTDTQYF
TRBD2	TRBV24-1	TRBJ2-1	few	TGTGCCACCAGTGATCCCCAGACTAGCGGGAGCTCGCAGTTCTTC	CATSDPQTSGSSQFF
NA	TRBV7-9	TRBJ1-1	few	TGTGCCAGCAGCTTATGGTCCCGGGTAAAGGACACTGAAGCTTTCTTT	CASSLWSRVKDTEAFF
NA	TRBV7-9	TRBJ2-3	NA	TGTGCCAGCAGCTTAGACAGTGCTCCAACCGCTAGCACAGATACGCAGTATTTT	CASSLDSAPTASTDTQYF
NA	TRBV5-1	TRBJ2-4	NA	TGCGCCAGCAGCTTTACCGGGACGTTAAAAGGAGGCAAAAACATTCAGTACTTC	CASSFTGTLKGGKNIQYF
TRBD1	TRBV7-9	TRBJ2-4	few	TGTGCCAGCAGCCAACCCGGGACAGGGGGAATAAACATTCAGTACTTC	CASSQPGTGGINIQYF
TRBD2	TRBV15	TRBJ2-1	NA	TGTGCCACCAGCAGATTAGCGGGAGGCACCTACAATGAGCAGTTCTTC	CATSRLAGGTYNEQFF
NA	TRBV12-3/TRBV12-4	TRBJ1-2	many	TGTGCCAGCAGTCCCAACACTCATGGCTACACCTTC	CASSPNTHGYTF
NA	TRBV10-3	TRBJ1-6	many	TGTGCCATCAGTGGATTTGGACAGCCTAATTCACCCCTCCACTTT	CAISGFGQPNSPLHF
NA	TRBV5-1	TRBJ2-5	few	TGCGCCAGCAGCTTGGCCACAGCCTCGGAGACCCAGTACTTC	CASSLATASETQYF
TRBD2	TRBV13	TRBJ2-7	NA	TGTGCCAAACCGGGACTAGCGGTAATCCGCTACGAGCAGTACTTC	CAKPGLAVIRYEQYF
NA	TRBV5-5	TRBJ2-7	NA	TGTGCCAGCAGCTTTGGGTGGGCCTACGAGCAGTACTTC	CASSFGWAYEQYF
NA	TRBV7-9	TRBJ1-5	NA	TGTGCCAGCAGCTCGGACCCGACCAGGCCCCAGCATTTT	CASSSDPTRPQHF
TRBD1	TRBV4-2	TRBJ1-2	NA	TGTGCCAGCTACGGGACAGCCTATGGCTACACCTTC	CASYGTAYGYTF
NA	TRBV29-1	TRBJ1-1	few	TGCAGCGTTATCCTGGACACTGAAGCTTTCTTT	CSVILDTEAFF
NA	TRBV7-3	TRBJ2-1	few	TGTGCCAGCAGCTCGGATGCCTCCAATGAGCAGTTCTTC	CASSSDASNEQFF
TRBD1	TRBV5-1	TRBJ2-4	NA	TGCGCCAGCAGCTTGGATGGACAGGGTCCCTACAAAAACATTCAGTACTTC	CASSLDGQGPYKNIQYF
NA	TRBV5-6	TRBJ1-2	few	TGTGCCAGCAGCCAATCATATGGCTACACCTTC	CASSQSYGYTF
TRBD1	TRBV5-1	TRBJ1-1	few	TGCGCCAGCAGCACCCCTTACAGGGGGCAGAACACTGAAGCTTTCTTT	CASSTPYRGQNTEAFF
TRBD1	TRBV12-3/TRBV12-4	TRBJ1-1	NA	TGTGCCAGCAGTTTTCAGGGGGCTTTGACTGAAGCTTTCTTT	CASSFQGALTEAFF
NA	TRBV12-3/TRBV12-4	TRBJ2-3	NA	TGTGCCAGCAGTCCTAGGGGACTGTTGTATTTT	CASSPRGLLYF
NA	TRBV5-1	TRBJ2-7	few	TGCGCCAGCAGCTTGGACACCTACTACGAGCAGTACTTC	CASSLDTYYEQYF
TRBD1	TRBV5-1	TRBJ1-4	many	TGCGCCAGCAGCTTGGCCACAGGGGAGGGTGAAAAACTGTTTTTT	CASSLATGEGEKLFF
NA	TRBV12-3/TRBV12-4	TRBJ2-2	few	TGTGCCACCCTGCGGGAAATGAACACCGGGGAGCTGTTTTTT	CATLREMNTGELFF
NA	TRBV12-3/TRBV12-4	TRBJ2-7	few	TGTGCCAGCGGGCAGGGGAGGGTAAAAGAGCAGTACTTC	CASGQGRVKEQYF
NA	TRBV4-2	TRBJ2-1	NA	TGTGCCAGCAGCCAAGTCGGGACCTTATTTCGAGGGGAGCAGTTCTTC	CASSQVGTLFRGEQFF
TRBD2	TRBV12-3/TRBV12-4	TRBJ2-7	NA	TGTGCCAGCAGCGGTAGCGGGAGTGGCTACGAGCAGTACTTC	CASSGSGSGYEQYF
NA	TRBV12-3/TRBV12-4	TRBJ1-5	few	TGTGCCAGCACCCCTGGTGGTCCCAATCAGCCCCAGCATTTT	CASTPGGPNQPQHF
TRBD1	TRBV5-5	TRBJ2-6	NA	TGTGCCAGCAGCTGGACAGGGACTGGGGCCAACGTCCTGACTTTC	CASSWTGTGANVLTF
NA	TRBV29-1	TRBJ2-7	few	TGCAGCGTGGTGGGGGTATCCTACGAGCAGTACTTC	CSVVGVSYEQYF
NA	TRBV29-1	TRBJ1-1	NA	TGCAGCGTTGCCGGGCCAGGGTTGATGTGGAACACTGAAGCTTTCTTT	CSVAGPGLMWNTEAFF
TRBD2	TRBV6-2/TRBV6-3	TRBJ2-2	NA	TGTGCCAGCAGCCAAAGCGGGAGCCACACCGGGGAGCTGTTTTTT	CASSQSGSHTGELFF
NA	TRBV12-3/TRBV12-4	TRBJ1-1	NA	TGTGCCAGCACGGACGTAATGAACACTGAAGCTTTCTTT	CASTDVMNTEAFF
NA	TRBV29-1	TRBJ1-1	few	TGCAGCGTCGCCGGGGCCGGCGGTACTGAAGCTTTCTTT	CSVAGAGGTEAFF
TRBD2	TRBV29-1	TRBJ2-1	once	TGCAGCGTTGATTTTCTAGCGGATTCCTACAATGAGCAGTTCTTC	CSVDFLADSYNEQFF
NA	TRBV20-1	TRBJ1-5	NA	TGCAGTGCCACCGGGACCACCGAGCCCCAGCATTTT	CSATGTTEPQHF
TRBD1	TRBV7-6	TRBJ2-7	few	TGTGCCAGCAGTTCGCTCCGGGACAGGGCCTACGAGCAGTACTTC	CASSSLRDRAYEQYF
NA	TRBV12-3/TRBV12-4	TRBJ1-2	few	TGTGCCAGCAGTTTGGGTGGGGAGGGCTATGGCTACACCTTC	CASSLGGEGYGYTF
NA	TRBV7-9	TRBJ2-4	few	TGTGCCAGCAGCTTAGTTCCTCGGCAAGGCGCCAAAAACATTCAGTACTTC	CASSLVPRQGAKNIQYF
NA	TRBV2	TRBJ1-2	NA	TGTGCCAGCAGAGACCCCTTAGACCCCCCGTATGGCTACACCTTC	CASRDPLDPPYGYTF